One T cell receptor beta chain is described in this entry. The data were obtained in a study of shared clonotypes between healthy human individuals. Naive CD8 cells were CD45RO-negative, positively selected for CCR7, excluding terminally differentiated effector memory CD45RA+ cells. The protocol was immunoSEQ multiplex PCR, while the TCRdb copy is restricted to in-frame clones and leaves out a portion. This repertoire shows fewer than 1 million clones, 90% to 97% found once; its top ten account for about 0.22%. Trimming cost V 3 bases and J 14 bases; bases outside gene matches: 12. Germline CDR1 and CDR2: MNHEY and SMNVEV (reference sequence). The CDR3 length is 14 residues.

This TCR came from a man aged 25 to 40 in good health. The chain couples TRBV27 to TRBJ2-3, with TRBD2 matching 9 bases. Sequencing was performed on naive CD8+ T cells sorted from blood. CDR3 bases: TGTGCCAGCAGTTTTCCCCATGCGGGAGGGCCTCCGTATTTT. As protein: CASSFPHAGGPPYF.